This T cell receptor (beta chain) was observed in a study of blood T cell repertoires in COVID-19. Study context: Material from acute and convalescent COVID-19 was sourced from the United States, Italy and Spain. Sample material is recorded as cDNA or gDNA derived from T cells, B-cell-depleted T cells, or PBMCs.

Germline CDR1 LNHDA, CDR2 SQIVND (reference sequence). This CDR3 is 14 amino acids long. V lost 3 bases and J 4 bases, leaving 13 bases between the germline ends. Original processing methods: Amplified reference gene primers provided the basis for estimating nucleated cell counts. TCRdb's copy holds only in-frame clones and misses some; the assay was immunoSEQ multiplex PCR. The V and J calls and the clone size are those of that table, but D and trimming were determined from the DNA. The table lists around 140,000 clones, over 75% of them singletons. The chain carries TRBV19 and TRBJ2-7, with D hard to call. Sequencing input: peripheral blood. The source is a man aged 65 to 79 with acute or convalescent COVID-19. The CDR3 DNA reads as TGTGCCAGTAGTATCGGAGTGAGCCGATACGAGCAGTACTTC. It translates to CASSIGVSRYEQYF.